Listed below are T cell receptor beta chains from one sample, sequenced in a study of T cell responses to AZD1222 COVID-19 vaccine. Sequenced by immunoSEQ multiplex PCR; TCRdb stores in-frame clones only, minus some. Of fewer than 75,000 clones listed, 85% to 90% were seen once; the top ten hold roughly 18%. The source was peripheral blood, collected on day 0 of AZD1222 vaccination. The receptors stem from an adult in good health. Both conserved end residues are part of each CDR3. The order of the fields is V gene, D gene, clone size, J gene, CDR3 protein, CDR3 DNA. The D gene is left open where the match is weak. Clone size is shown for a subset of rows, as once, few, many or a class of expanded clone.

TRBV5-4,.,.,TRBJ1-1,CASSPLRGNTEAFF,TGTGCCAGCAGCCCTCTTAGGGGGAACACTGAAGCTTTCTTT
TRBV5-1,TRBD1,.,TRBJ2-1,CASSSGDSSAEQFF,TGCGCCAGCAGCTCCGGGGACAGTAGTGCTGAGCAGTTCTTC
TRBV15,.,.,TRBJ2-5,CATSRDRPGKAQYF,TGTGCCACCAGCAGAGATCGGCCGGGGAAGGCCCAGTACTTC
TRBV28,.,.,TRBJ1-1,CASSLLGVNTEAFF,TGTGCCAGCAGTTTACTGGGGGTGAACACTGAAGCTTTCTTT
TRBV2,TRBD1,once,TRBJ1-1,CASSPMRQGASMNTEAFF,TGTGCCAGCTCCCCAATGAGGCAGGGGGCTTCAATGAACACTGAAGCTTTCTTT
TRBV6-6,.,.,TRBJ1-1,CASIDQNTEAFF,TGTGCCTCAATAGACCAGAACACTGAAGCTTTCTTT
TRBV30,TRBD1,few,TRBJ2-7,CAWSVQGQLVSYEQYF,TGTGCCTGGAGTGTACAGGGGCAGCTAGTATCCTACGAGCAGTACTTC
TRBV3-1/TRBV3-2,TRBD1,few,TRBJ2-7,CASSARTGGLLQEQYF,TGTGCCAGCAGCGCCCGGACAGGGGGCTTGTTACAAGAGCAGTACTTC
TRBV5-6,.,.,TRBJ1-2,CASSLEGGGNMNYGYTF,TGTGCCAGCAGCTTGGAAGGAGGGGGGAATATGAACTATGGCTACACCTTC
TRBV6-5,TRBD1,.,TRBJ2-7,CATKTGTGAREQYF,TGTGCCACCAAAACCGGGACAGGGGCCCGGGAGCAGTACTTC
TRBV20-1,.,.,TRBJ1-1,CSARVLTEAFF,TGCAGTGCTAGGGTACTCACTGAAGCTTTCTTT